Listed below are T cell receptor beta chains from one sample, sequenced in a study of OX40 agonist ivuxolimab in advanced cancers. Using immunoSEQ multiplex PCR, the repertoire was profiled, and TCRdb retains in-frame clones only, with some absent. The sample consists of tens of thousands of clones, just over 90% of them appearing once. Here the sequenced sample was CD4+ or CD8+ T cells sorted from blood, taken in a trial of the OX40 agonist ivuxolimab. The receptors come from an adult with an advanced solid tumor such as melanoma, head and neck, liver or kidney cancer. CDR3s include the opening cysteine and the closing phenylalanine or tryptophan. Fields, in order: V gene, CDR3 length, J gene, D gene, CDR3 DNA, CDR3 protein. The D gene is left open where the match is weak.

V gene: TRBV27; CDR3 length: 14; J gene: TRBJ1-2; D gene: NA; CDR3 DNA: TGTGCCAGCAGTTTAGACGGTGCATACTATGGCTACACCTTC; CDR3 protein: CASSLDGAYYGYTF
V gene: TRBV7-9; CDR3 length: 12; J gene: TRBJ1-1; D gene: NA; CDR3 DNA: TGTGCCAGCAGCTTATTTAACACTGAAGCTTTCTTT; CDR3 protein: CASSLFNTEAFF
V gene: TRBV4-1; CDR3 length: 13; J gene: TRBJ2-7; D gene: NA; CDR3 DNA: TGCGCCAGCAGCCAAGTTTTCAGGGACGAGCAGTACTTC; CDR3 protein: CASSQVFRDEQYF
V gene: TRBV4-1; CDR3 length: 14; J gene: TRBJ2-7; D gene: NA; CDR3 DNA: TGCGCCAGCAGCTCCAAAGAGGGATCCTACGAGCAGTACTTC; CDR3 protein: CASSSKEGSYEQYF
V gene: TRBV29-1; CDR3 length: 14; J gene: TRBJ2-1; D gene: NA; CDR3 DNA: TGCAGCGTTGAACAGGTACACTCCTACAATGAGCAGTTCTTC; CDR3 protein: CSVEQVHSYNEQFF
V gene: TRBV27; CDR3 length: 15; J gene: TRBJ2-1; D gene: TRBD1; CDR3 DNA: TGTGCCAGCAGTCAAGACAGGGGTGGAGGCGATGAGCAGTTCTTC; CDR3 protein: CASSQDRGGGDEQFF
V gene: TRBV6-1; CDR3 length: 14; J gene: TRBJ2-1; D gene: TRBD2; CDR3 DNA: TGTGCCAGCAGTGAAGTTTTAGCGGGGGGGTTACAGTTCTTC; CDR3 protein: CASSEVLAGGLQFF
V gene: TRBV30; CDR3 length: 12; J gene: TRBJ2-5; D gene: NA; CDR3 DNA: TGTGCCTGGAGTGTAAGTCCAGAGACCCAGTACTTC; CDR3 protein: CAWSVSPETQYF
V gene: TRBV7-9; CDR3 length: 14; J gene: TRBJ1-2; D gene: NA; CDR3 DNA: TGTGCCAGCAGCCCGGGACACCCTAACTATGGCTACACCTTC; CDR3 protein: CASSPGHPNYGYTF
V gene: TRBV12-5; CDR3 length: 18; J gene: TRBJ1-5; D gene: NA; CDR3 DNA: TGTGCTAGTGGTTTGGTACCCACCGGGACGGTGTGCGATCAGCCCCAGCATTTT; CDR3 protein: CASGLVPTGTVCDQPQHF
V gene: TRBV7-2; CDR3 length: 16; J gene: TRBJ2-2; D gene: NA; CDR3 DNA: TGTGCCAGGAGCTTATATCAGGGCATTCGGACCGGGGAGCTGTTTTTT; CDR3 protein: CARSLYQGIRTGELFF
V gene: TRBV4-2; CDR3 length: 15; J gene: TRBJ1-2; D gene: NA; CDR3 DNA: TGTGCCAGCAGCCATCCCGGACGTACCAACTATGGCTACACCTTC; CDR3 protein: CASSHPGRTNYGYTF
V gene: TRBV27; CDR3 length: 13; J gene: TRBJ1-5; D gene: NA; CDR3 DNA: TGTGCCAGCAGTCTGACCGTCTATCAGCCCCAGCATTTT; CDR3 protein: CASSLTVYQPQHF
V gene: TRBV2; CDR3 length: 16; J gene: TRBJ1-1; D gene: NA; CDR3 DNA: TGTGCCAGCAGAAAGTTGGGCGGCGTGGCCAACACTGAAGCTTTCTTT; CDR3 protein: CASRKLGGVANTEAFF
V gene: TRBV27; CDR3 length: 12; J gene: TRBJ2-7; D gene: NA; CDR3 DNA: TGTGCCAGCAGTCAGCCCTCCGACGAGCAGTACTTC; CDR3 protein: CASSQPSDEQYF
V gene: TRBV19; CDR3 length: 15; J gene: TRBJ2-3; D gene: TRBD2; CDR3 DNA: TGTGCCAGTAGAGAAGTAGCGGGGGGCACAGATACGCAGTATTTT; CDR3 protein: CASREVAGGTDTQYF
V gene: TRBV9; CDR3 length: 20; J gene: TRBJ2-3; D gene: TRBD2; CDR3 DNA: TGTGCCAGCAGCGGTTTAGGACTAGCGGGGGCCGGAACGGGCACAGATACGCAGTATTTT; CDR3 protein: CASSGLGLAGAGTGTDTQYF